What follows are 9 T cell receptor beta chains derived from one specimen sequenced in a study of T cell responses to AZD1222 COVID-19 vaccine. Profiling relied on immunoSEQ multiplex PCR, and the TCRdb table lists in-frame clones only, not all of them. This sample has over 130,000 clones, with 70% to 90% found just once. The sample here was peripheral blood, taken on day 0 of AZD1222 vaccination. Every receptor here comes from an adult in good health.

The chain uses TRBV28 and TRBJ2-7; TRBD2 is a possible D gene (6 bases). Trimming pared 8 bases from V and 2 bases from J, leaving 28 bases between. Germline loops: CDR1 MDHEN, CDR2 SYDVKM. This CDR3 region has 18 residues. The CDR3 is CASRTAGLPTPLAYEQYF. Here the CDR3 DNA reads TGTGCCAGCCGTACGGCGGGACTCCCGACCCCCCTAGCCTACGAGCAGTACTTC.

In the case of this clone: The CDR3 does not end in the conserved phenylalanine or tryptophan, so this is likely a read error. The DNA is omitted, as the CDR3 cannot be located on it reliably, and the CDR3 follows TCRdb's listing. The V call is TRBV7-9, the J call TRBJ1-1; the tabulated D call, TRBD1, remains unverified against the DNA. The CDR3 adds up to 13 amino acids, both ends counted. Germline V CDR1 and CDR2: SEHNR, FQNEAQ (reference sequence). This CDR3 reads CASSLEGTGDRFL.

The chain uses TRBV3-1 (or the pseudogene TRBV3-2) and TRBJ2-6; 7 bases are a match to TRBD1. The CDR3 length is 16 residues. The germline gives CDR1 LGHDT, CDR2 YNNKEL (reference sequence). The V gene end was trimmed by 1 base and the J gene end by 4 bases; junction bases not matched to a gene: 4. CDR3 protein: CASSQATGAGANVLTF. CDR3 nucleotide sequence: TGTGCCAGCAGCCAAGCCACAGGGGCCGGGGCCAACGTCCTGACTTTC.

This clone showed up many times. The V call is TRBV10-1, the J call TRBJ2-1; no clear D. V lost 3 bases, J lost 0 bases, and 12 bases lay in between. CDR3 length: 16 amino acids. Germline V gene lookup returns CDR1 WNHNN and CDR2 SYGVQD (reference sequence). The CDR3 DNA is TGCGCCAGCAGTGATTTATCAGCCAGCTCCTACAATGAGCAGTTCTTC. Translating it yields CASSDLSASSYNEQFF.

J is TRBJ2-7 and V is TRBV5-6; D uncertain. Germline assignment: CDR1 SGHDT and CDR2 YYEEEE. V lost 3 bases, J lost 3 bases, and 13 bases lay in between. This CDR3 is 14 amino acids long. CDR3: CASSSTGLVYEQYF. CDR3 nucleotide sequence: TGTGCCAGCAGCTCTACCGGCCTTGTCTACGAGCAGTACTTC.

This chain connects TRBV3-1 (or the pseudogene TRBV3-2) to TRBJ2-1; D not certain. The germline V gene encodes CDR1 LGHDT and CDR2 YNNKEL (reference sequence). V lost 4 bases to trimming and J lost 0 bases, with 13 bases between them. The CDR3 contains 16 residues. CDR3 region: CASSPLTKSSYNEQFF. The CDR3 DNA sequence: TGTGCCAGCAGCCCGTTAACGAAGAGCTCCTACAATGAGCAGTTCTTC.

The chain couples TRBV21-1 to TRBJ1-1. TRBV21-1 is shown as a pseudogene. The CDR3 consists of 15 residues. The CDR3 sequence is CASSKEESMNTEAFF. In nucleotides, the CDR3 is TGTGCCAGCAGCAAAGAGGAAAGCATGAACACTGAAGCTTTCTTT.

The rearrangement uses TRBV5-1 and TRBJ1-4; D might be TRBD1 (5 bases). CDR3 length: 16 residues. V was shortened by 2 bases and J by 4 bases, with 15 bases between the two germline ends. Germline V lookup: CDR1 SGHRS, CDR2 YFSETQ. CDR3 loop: CASSFGSGTYNEKLFF. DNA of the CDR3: TGCGCCAGCAGCTTTGGATCGGGGACCTATAATGAAAAACTGTTTTTT. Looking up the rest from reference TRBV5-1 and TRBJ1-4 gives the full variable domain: KAGVTQTPRYLIKTRGQQVTLSCSPISGHRSVSWYQQTPGQGLQFLFEYFSETQRNKGNFPGRFSGRQFSNSRSEMNVSTLELGDSALYLCASSFGSGTYNEKLFFGSGTQLSVL.

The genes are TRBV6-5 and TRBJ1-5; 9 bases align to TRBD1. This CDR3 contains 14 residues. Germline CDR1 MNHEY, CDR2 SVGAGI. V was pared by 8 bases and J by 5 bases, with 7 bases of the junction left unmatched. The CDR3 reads CASSIRQGDQPQHF. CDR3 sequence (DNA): TGTGCCAGCTCAATACGACAGGGGGATCAGCCCCAGCATTTT.